This TCR beta chain comes out of a study of T cells after yellow fever vaccination. The TCR cDNA carried a universal primer site and UMIs from 5'RACE template switching. TCRdb independently ran MiXCR on the 5' RACE reads; one entry per CDR3 protein. This table has about 550,000 distinct CDR3 sequences, approximately 21% appearing once. The study's findings and limits: Most primary-vaccination clones recurred post-booster (more than 95% CD4, just over 85% CD8). The study noted that FACS-sorted repertoires could contain abundant clonotypes contaminating from the bulk population.

Trimming at V came to 6 bases and at J to 6 bases, leaving 12 bases not matched to a gene. The CDR3 consists of 16 residues. The germline V gene has CDR1 SGHRS and CDR2 YFSETQ. This clonotype has more than one count but fewer than ten. Its antigen is currently unknown. This chain links TRBV5-1 with TRBJ2-6, with 7 bases that match TRBD2. The source was PBMCs, collected 15 days after the yellow fever booster vaccination. The origin of this receptor is a man aged 30 to 39 who received the YFV17D yellow fever vaccine. The CDR3 region has the DNA TGCGCCAGCACGGTAGCGGGTGCCTTTACGGCCAACGTCCTGACTTTC. Protein: CASTVAGAFTANVLTF.